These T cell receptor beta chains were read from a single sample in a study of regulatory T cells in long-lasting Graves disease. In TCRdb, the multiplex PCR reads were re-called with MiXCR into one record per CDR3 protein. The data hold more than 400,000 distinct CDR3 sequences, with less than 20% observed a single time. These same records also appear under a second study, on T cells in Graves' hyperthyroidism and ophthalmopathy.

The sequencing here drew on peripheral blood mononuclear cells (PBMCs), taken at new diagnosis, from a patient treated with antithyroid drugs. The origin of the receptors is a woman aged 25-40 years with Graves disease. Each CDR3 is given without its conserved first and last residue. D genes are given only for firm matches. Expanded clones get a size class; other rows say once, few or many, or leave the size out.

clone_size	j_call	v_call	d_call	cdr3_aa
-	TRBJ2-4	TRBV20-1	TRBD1	SAIHRDRGPMLVQY
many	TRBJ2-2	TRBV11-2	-	ASSLGLRTGELF
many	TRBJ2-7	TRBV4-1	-	ASSQDGGHSSYEQY
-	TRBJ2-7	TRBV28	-	ASSPPWGYGLSYEQY
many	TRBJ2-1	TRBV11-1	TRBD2	ASSSPLAGEIDEQF
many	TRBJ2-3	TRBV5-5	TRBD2	ASSLWWEGAVTDTQY
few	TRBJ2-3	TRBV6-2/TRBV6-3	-	ASSYGALATDTQY
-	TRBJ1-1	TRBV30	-	AWSFFAEGGEAF
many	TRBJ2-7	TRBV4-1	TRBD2	ASSQELAGGGEQY
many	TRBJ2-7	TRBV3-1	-	ASTSESGYEQY
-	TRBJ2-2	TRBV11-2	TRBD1	VSSLRPPGQGAWTGELF
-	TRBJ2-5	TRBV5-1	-	ASRPSGGGQETQY
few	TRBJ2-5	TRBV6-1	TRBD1	ASSDRGETQY
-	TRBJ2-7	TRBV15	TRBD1	ATSRTQGAYEQY
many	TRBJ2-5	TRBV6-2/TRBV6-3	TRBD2	ASSTTGTTGETQY
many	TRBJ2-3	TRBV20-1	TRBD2	SARDLGLAGDLY
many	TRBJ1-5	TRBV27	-	ASSTDTRGGQPQH
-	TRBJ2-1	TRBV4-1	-	ASSQPSRTGSYNEQF
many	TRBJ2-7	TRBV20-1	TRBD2	SSLTSGSYEQY
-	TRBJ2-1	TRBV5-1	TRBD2	ATPTSGSWNEQF
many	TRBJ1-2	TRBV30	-	AWSPQEIGYT
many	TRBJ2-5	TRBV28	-	ASSLLSNVQETQY
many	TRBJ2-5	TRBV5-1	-	ASSLESAEETQY
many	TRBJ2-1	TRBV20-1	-	SARDSAFDYNEQF
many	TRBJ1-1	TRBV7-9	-	ASSLYAVMNTEAF
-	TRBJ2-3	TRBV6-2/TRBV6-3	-	ASGGPRTDTQY
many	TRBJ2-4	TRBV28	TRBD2	AAATSVYIQY
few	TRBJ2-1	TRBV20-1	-	SASSARDYNEQF
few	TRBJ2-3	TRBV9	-	ASSVAASAPSTDTQY
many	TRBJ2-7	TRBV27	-	ASSGPGLEQY
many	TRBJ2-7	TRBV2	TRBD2	ASIGLAGAYEQY
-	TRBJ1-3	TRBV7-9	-	ASSPRTLSGNTIY
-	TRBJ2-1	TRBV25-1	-	ASSELSYNEQF
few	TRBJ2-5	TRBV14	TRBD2	ASSQGLAGEERTQY
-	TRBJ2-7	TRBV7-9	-	ASSTPRTRHEQY
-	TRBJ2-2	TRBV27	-	ASSIDRNTGELF
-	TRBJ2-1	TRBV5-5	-	ASSLMVGDPWNEQF
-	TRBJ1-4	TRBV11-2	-	ASSLEPGLPHEKLF
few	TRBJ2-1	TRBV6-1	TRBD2	ASRPPGLAGVEQF
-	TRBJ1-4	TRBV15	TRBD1	ATSREVFPPGTAH